These 21 T cell receptor beta chains share one sample of origin, sequenced in a study of CD8 T cells in ankylosing spondylitis. Regarding the study as a whole: Characteristic of ankylosing spondylitis blood, it appeared, was a TCR beta motif comprising several highly homologous variants.

What these receptors recognize is not known. TCRdb reprocessed the 5' RACE reads with MiXCR, giving one entry per CDR3 protein. The data hold around 770,000 distinct CDR3 sequences, with 12% observed a single time. Sequences were obtained from blood, either unsorted or a sorted T cell fraction (not recorded which). The origin of the receptors is a male donor with ankylosing spondylitis.

CDR3 residues: CASSSDHYNEQFF. The CDR3 DNA reads TGCGCCAGCAGTTCGGACCATTACAATGAGCAGTTCTTC. The chain uses TRBV5-1 and TRBJ2-1; D is unresolved. The germline V gene encodes CDR1 SGHRS and CDR2 YFSETQ. V lost 5 bases and J lost 4, with 10 bases in between. The CDR3 length is 13 residues.

The chain couples TRBV28 to TRBJ2-5; D perhaps matches TRBD1 (6 bases). The germline V gene encodes CDR1 MDHEN and CDR2 SYDVKM. Trimming stripped 3 bases from V and 1 base from J, with 9 bases between. This CDR3 region has 14 residues. CDR3 protein: CASSFRTVQETQYF. The CDR3 DNA reads TGTGCCAGCAGTTTCCGGACAGTCCAAGAGACCCAGTACTTC.

This clonotype has just a few counts. The CDR3, as DNA: TGCAGTGCTAGGCCGGGGGAGGGGACCCAGTACTTC. This gives the protein CSARPGEGTQYF. The chain joins TRBV20-1 to TRBJ2-5, with TRBD2 matching 7 bases. The V gene end was trimmed by 3 bases and the J gene end by 7 bases; junction bases not matched to a gene: 5. Germline CDR1 is DFQATT and CDR2 is SNEGSKA (reference sequence). The CDR3 has 12 amino acids.

The chain links TRBV20-1 to TRBJ1-3; D is unresolved. Trimming shortened V by 0 bases and J by 0 bases, and 6 bases separated the two germline ends. The CDR3 covers 14 residues. Germline loops: CDR1 DFQATT, CDR2 SNEGSKA (reference sequence). The CDR3 nucleotides read TGCAGTGCTAGAGATGAGGGCTCTGGAAACACCATATATTTT. This encodes CSARDEGSGNTIYF.

The J gene is TRBJ2-1, the V gene TRBV7-3, with D perhaps matching TRBD1 (6 bases). The V gene lost 1 base and the J gene lost 7 bases, with 17 bases spanning the gap. The CDR3 totals 16 residues. CDR1 is SGHTA, CDR2 FQGTGA, per germline. The DNA for the CDR3 is TGTGCCAGCAGCTTAAGGGGGCAGCTCGATAGAAATGAGCAGTTCTTC. It yields the protein CASSLRGQLDRNEQFF. The full variable domain, rest sourced from reference TRBV7-3 and TRBJ2-1, is GAGVSQTPSNKVTEKGKYVELRCDPISGHTALYWYRQSLGQGPEFLIYFQGTGAADDSGLPNDRFFAVRPEGSVSTLKIQRTERGDSAVYLCASSLRGQLDRNEQFFGPGTRLTVL.

This clonotype came up a few times. J is TRBJ1-1 and V is TRBV25-1; D perhaps matches TRBD1 (5 bases). Between the trimmed V and J ends, which lost 4 bases and 5 bases, there was a span of 17 bases. The CDR3 contains 15 residues. Per germline, CDR1 MGHDK and CDR2 SYGVNS. The CDR3 DNA is TGTGCCAGCAGTGTCCTGGGGAGGGGAGAGACTGAAGCTTTCTTT. Translated: CASSVLGRGETEAFF.

The table lists this clonotype with a few counts. This chain joins TRBV29-1 and TRBJ1-1; D unresolved. This CDR3 region has 13 residues. The V end was cut by 4 bases, the J end by 1 base, with 10 bases between. Germline V gives CDR1 SQVTM, CDR2 ANQGSEA. In DNA form, the CDR3 reads TGCAGCGTTGTAGGGCTGGCGAACACTGAAGCTTTCTTT. Translating it yields CSVVGLANTEAFF.

V gene TRBV5-1 combines with J gene TRBJ2-3, with D perhaps matching TRBD1 (6 bases). Trimming took 0 bases from V and 2 from J, leaving 16 bases between them. Germline assignment: CDR1 SGHRS and CDR2 YFSETQ. The CDR3 covers 17 residues. CDR3 residues: CASSLGLAEGDTDTQYF. In DNA form, the CDR3 reads TGCGCCAGCAGCTTGGGGCTTGCTGAGGGGGACACAGATACGCAGTATTTT.

The V call is TRBV20-1, the J call TRBJ2-5; 11 positions match TRBD2. The CDR3 contains 16 residues. V was clipped by 1 base and J by 4 bases; unmatched bases: 8. Germline CDR1 DFQATT, CDR2 SNEGSKA (reference sequence). This CDR3 reads CSARGALAGGLETQYF. Written as DNA, the CDR3 is TGCAGTGCTAGAGGAGCCCTAGCGGGGGGTCTAGAGACCCAGTACTTC.

Comments on this clonotype: Germline is not matched at one junction end, which may reflect a read error. The CDR3 DNA is TGCAGTTCTAGCGGGTGGGGGGGCGGTGAGACCCAGTACTTC. This translates into CSSSGWGGGETQYF. This chain connects TRBV20-1 to TRBJ2-5, with 8 bases aligning to TRBD2. The CDR3 has 14 amino acids. The germline gives CDR1 DFQATT, CDR2 SNEGSKA (reference sequence).

In its sample, this clonotype was seen many times. The rearrangement links TRBV20-1 to TRBJ2-2; 7 bases line up with TRBD2. The ends lost 0 bases at V and 5 bases at J; junction bases unmatched: 9. Germline CDR1 reads DFQATT; CDR2 reads SNEGSKA (reference sequence). The CDR3 covers 16 residues. The DNA of the CDR3 is TGCAGTGCTAGAGATCCGCGCGGGAGTTCGACCGGGGAGCTGTTTTTT. The encoded protein is CSARDPRGSSTGELFF.

Ten or more counts support this clonotype. The rearrangement links TRBV10-3 to TRBJ1-2; 7 bases are shared with TRBD1. Germline assignment: CDR1 ENHRY and CDR2 SYGVKD. Germline trimming cut 3 bases from V and 6 bases from J; bases unmatched to any gene: 7. CDR3 length equals 14 residues. CDR3 sequence (DNA): TGTGCCATCAGTGATGGAAGACAGGGCCATGGCTACACCTTC. Amino acids: CAISDGRQGHGYTF.

This clonotype was seen only a few times. The chain employs TRBV6-2 or TRBV6-3 and TRBJ2-2, with 7 bases matching TRBD1. Germline V gene data show CDR1 as MNHEY and CDR2 as SVGEGT. V shed 3 bases and J 7 bases; nucleotides not matched to a gene: 5. This CDR3 contains 14 residues. The DNA for the CDR3 is TGTGCCAGCAGTTATCGAAACAGGGGCGGGGAGCTGTTTTTT. It codes for CASSYRNRGGELFF.

This clonotype was observed many times. This chain links TRBV29-1 with TRBJ2-7, with D possibly being TRBD1 (6 bases). Germline V gives CDR1 SQVTM, CDR2 ANQGSEA. CDR3 length: 10 amino acids. Trimming cost V 5 bases and J 6 bases, with 8 bases left between them. The CDR3 sequence: CSVFRGEQYF. As DNA, the CDR3 is TGCAGCGTTTTCAGGGGCGAGCAGTACTTC.

The V call is TRBV3-1, the J call TRBJ1-6; D perhaps matches TRBD1 (5 bases). V lost 0 bases to trimming and J lost 10 bases, with 13 bases between them. Germline V lookup: CDR1 LGHDT, CDR2 YNNKEL (reference sequence). This CDR3 comprises 15 residues. The CDR3 reads CASSQDRQGWSPLHF. DNA of the CDR3: TGTGCCAGCAGCCAAGATCGCCAGGGCTGGTCACCCCTCCACTTT.

This clonotype was picked up a small number of times. This chain links TRBV6-5 with TRBJ1-1, with unresolved D. CDR1 is MNHEY, CDR2 SVGAGI, per germline. This CDR3 has 17 amino acids. Trimming removed 1 base at V and 1 base at J, with 16 bases between. The CDR3 DNA follows: TGTGCCAGCAGTTACTTGTTTTTCGGGAGGAAGAACACTGAAGCTTTCTTT. It encodes CASSYLFFGRKNTEAFF.

This clonotype was recorded a few times. The gene calls are TRBV12-3 or TRBV12-4 and TRBJ2-2; D call uncertain. CDR3 size: 14 residues. The germline V and J ends were trimmed by 7 bases and 4 bases, with 13 bases remaining between them. As DNA, the CDR3 is TGTGCCAGCATCCTCCGGCTCGGCACCGGGGAGCTGTTTTTT. Residues: CASILRLGTGELFF.

The chain recombines TRBV20-1 with TRBJ2-3, with a weak D call TRBD2 (6 bases). Germline-derived CDR1 and CDR2 are DFQATT and SNEGSKA (reference sequence). Trimming cost V 0 bases and J 4 bases, with 8 bases left between them. The CDR3 loop spans 13 amino acids. The DNA of the CDR3 is TGCAGTGCTAGAGATCGGAGGGCAGATACGCAGTATTTT. Its translation is CSARDRRADTQYF.

There are a few counts of this clonotype. This chain connects TRBV6-1 to TRBJ2-3, with 7 positions matching TRBD1. J was trimmed by 2 bases and V by 6 bases; bases with no gene match: 5. Germline lookup yields CDR1 MNHNS and CDR2 SASEGT. The CDR3 consists of 14 residues. CDR3 coding DNA: TGTGCCAGCAGACAACAGGGGTACACAGATACGCAGTATTTT. Encoded protein: CASRQQGYTDTQYF.

This clonotype was seen only a few times. This chain uses TRBV20-1 with TRBJ2-5, with D possibly matching TRBD2 (7 bases). V was pared by 3 bases and J by 4 bases, with 18 bases between. The CDR3 is 15 amino acids. CDR1 is DFQATT, CDR2 SNEGSKA, per germline (reference sequence). This CDR3 reads CSARDTGREGETQYF. For the CDR3, the DNA is TGCAGTGCTAGGGATACAGGGAGGGAGGGAGAGACCCAGTACTTC.

This clonotype was counted only a few times. The V gene is TRBV5-1, the J gene TRBJ2-3; D is uncertain. The length of the CDR3 is 12 residues. Germline V gene lookup returns CDR1 SGHRS and CDR2 YFSETQ. Trimming removed 4 bases from V and 6 bases from J, with 9 bases in between. Written as DNA, the CDR3 is TGCGCCAGCAGCCTACTTATGGATACGCAGTATTTT. Translation gives CASSLLMDTQYF.